The 22 T cell receptor beta chains listed next were all sequenced from one sample in a study of blood T cell repertoires in COVID-19. Sequencing was performed with immunoSEQ multiplex PCR; in TCRdb, only in-frame clones are kept and a portion is missing. Of hundreds of thousands of clones in the sample, around 87% were seen once. The specimen was peripheral blood. The receptors derive from a woman aged 45-65 years with COVID-19, enrolled during active disease.

The chain has TRBV12-3 or TRBV12-4 and TRBJ1-2; the D is unclear. The length of the CDR3 is 12 residues. V was clipped by 5 bases and J by 8 bases, with 12 bases between them. CDR3 bases: TGTGCCAGCAGTCTCCATGGGGAGGGCTACACCTTC. This translates into CASSLHGEGYTF.

In DNA, the CDR3 is TGCGCCAGCAGCTTGGACAGGGTTAATGAAAAACTGTTTTTT. Protein: CASSLDRVNEKLFF. J is TRBJ1-4 and V is TRBV5-1; D perhaps matches TRBD1 (6 bases). Germline V gene sequence: CDR1 SGHRS, CDR2 YFSETQ. The CDR3 has 14 amino acids. V shed 0 bases and J shed 4 bases, with 7 bases lying between them.

The chain joins TRBV24-1 to TRBJ1-2; TRBD1 agrees at 9 bases. Unmatched junction bases numbered 2, after V lost 9 bases and J lost 4 bases. CDR3 length equals 12 residues. Per the germline V gene, CDR1 is KGHDR and CDR2 is SFDVKD. The DNA for the CDR3 is TGTGCCACCTCGGACAGGGGCTATGGCTACACCTTC. Translation: CATSDRGYGYTF.

This chain connects TRBV10-1 to TRBJ1-5; 8 bases are shared with TRBD1. Germline V gives CDR1 WNHNN, CDR2 SYGVQD (reference sequence). V lost 6 bases and J lost 2; bases outside the gene matches: 6. CDR3 length: 15 residues. CDR3 coding DNA: TGCGCCAGCAGCCCAGGGGGCGCGGGCAATCAGCCCCAGCATTTT. Amino acids: CASSPGGAGNQPQHF.

V gene TRBV27 combines with J gene TRBJ1-2; weak D call: TRBD1 (6 bases). Germline CDR1 MNHEY, CDR2 SMNVEV (reference sequence). This CDR3 spans 14 amino acids. Between the trimmed V and J ends, which lost 5 bases and 1 base, there was a span of 11 bases. Here the CDR3 DNA reads TGTGCCAGCAGTGACGTGGACAGTAACTATGGCTACACCTTC. The encoded protein is CASSDVDSNYGYTF.

The gene calls are TRBV6-5 and TRBJ2-1; 8 nucleotides agree with TRBD2. The CDR3 length is 15 residues. Germline CDR1 is MNHEY and CDR2 is SVGAGI. V trimming: 5 bases; J trimming: 6 bases; junction bases outside the gene matches: 9. The CDR3: CASSLKREPLNEQFF. The CDR3 DNA sequence: TGTGCCAGCAGTCTAAAGCGGGAGCCCCTCAATGAGCAGTTCTTC.

This clone has more than one count but fewer than ten. The V and J genes are TRBV6-5 and TRBJ2-1, with D unresolved. This CDR3 spans 13 amino acids. The germline V gene encodes CDR1 MNHEY and CDR2 SVGAGI. V was cut by 2 bases and J by 10 bases, with 12 bases left in between. This CDR3 reads CASSYLEVLEQFF. CDR3 DNA: TGTGCCAGCAGTTACCTCGAGGTTTTGGAGCAGTTCTTC.

V is TRBV2 and J is TRBJ1-2; 7 nucleotides match TRBD1. The CDR3 covers 13 residues. Trimming took 3 bases from V and 8 from J; bases not matched to a gene: 6. Germline CDR1 and CDR2: SNHLY and FYNNEI. The CDR3 nucleotides read TGTGCCAGCAGTGATCCAGGGGGAAAGGGCTACACCTTC. It specifies CASSDPGGKGYTF.

The chain uses TRBV7-2 and TRBJ2-1; 8 positions agree with TRBD2. Germline CDR1 and CDR2: SGHTA and FQGNSA. Trimming cost V 5 bases and J 9 bases; bases outside gene matches: 15. The CDR3 sequence is 16 residues long. In DNA form, the CDR3 reads TGTGCCAGCAGCCCCCACCAGGACAGCGGGAGTGGTGAGCAGTTCTTC. Translation: CASSPHQDSGSGEQFF. Combining the CDR3 with reference TRBV7-2 and TRBJ2-1 gives the whole variable domain GAGVSQSPSNKVTEKGKDVELRCDPISGHTALYWYRQSLGQGLEFLIYFQGNSAPDKSGLPSDRFSAERTGGSVSTLTIQRTQQEDSAVYLCASSPHQDSGSGEQFFGPGTRLTVL.

The chain carries TRBV27 and TRBJ1-2; D remains unclear. The germline V gene encodes CDR1 MNHEY and CDR2 SMNVEV (reference sequence). This CDR3 is 15 amino acids long. V was cut by 0 bases and J by 7 bases, with 15 bases left in between. CDR3 region: CASSLSLRVHGGYTF. In DNA, the CDR3 is TGTGCCAGCAGTTTATCTCTCCGAGTCCACGGTGGCTACACCTTC.

The chain employs TRBV5-1 and TRBJ1-3; maybe TRBD1 (6 bases). The germline V gene has CDR1 SGHRS and CDR2 YFSETQ. The CDR3 consists of 14 residues. Between the trimmed V and J ends, which lost 4 bases and 3 bases, there was a span of 11 bases. The CDR3 DNA reads as TGCGCCAGCAGCCCCGGGACACTTGGAAACACCATATATTTT. Translated, it gives CASSPGTLGNTIYF.

The chain couples TRBV28 to TRBJ2-7; 7 bases align to TRBD2. The CDR3 extends over 12 amino acids. J lost 6 bases, V lost 6 bases, and 5 bases had no gene match. Germline V gene data show CDR1 as MDHEN and CDR2 as SYDVKM. DNA of the CDR3: TGTGCCAGCAGCCTTGGGGGGGGCGAGCAGTACTTC. Residues: CASSLGGGEQYF. Complete variable domain (other parts from reference TRBV28 and TRBJ2-7): DVKVTQSSRYLVKRTGEKVFLECVQDMDHENMFWYRQDPGLGLRLIYFSYDVKMKEKGDIPEGYSVSREKKERFSLILESASTNQTSMYLCASSLGGGEQYFGPGTRLTVT.

J is TRBJ2-2 and V is TRBV7-9, with 8 nucleotides matching TRBD2. V was clipped by 4 bases and J by 6 bases; unmatched bases: 1. CDR3 length: 13 amino acids. Looked up from germline, CDR1 is SEHNR and CDR2 is FQNEAQ (reference sequence). CDR3 bases: TGTGCCAGCAGCTGGACTAGCCCCGGGGAGCTGTTTTTT. It translates to CASSWTSPGELFF.

The chain couples TRBV6-5 to TRBJ2-1, with 9 nucleotides matching TRBD1. The CDR3 covers 14 residues. Germline V CDR1 and CDR2: MNHEY, SVGAGI. V trimming: 8 bases; J trimming: 6 bases; junction bases outside the gene matches: 8. CDR3 DNA sequence: TGTGCCAGCCGCGCGACAGGGGGAGTCAATGAGCAGTTCTTC. Its protein is CASRATGGVNEQFF.

The count of this clone is one. The chain is built from TRBV7-2 and TRBJ1-2; D unresolved. Trimming shortened V by 1 base and J by 7 bases, and 7 bases separated the two germline ends. Germline V gene sequence: CDR1 SGHTA, CDR2 FQGNSA. There are 12 residues in the CDR3. Here the CDR3 reads CASSLVSGGYTF. The CDR3 DNA reads as TGTGCCAGCAGCTTAGTCTCGGGTGGCTACACCTTC. The whole variable domain, filled in from reference TRBV7-2 and TRBJ1-2, reads GAGVSQSPSNKVTEKGKDVELRCDPISGHTALYWYRQSLGQGLEFLIYFQGNSAPDKSGLPSDRFSAERTGGSVSTLTIQRTQQEDSAVYLCASSLVSGGYTFGSGTRLTVV.

The chain employs TRBV10-1 and TRBJ2-1; 7 nucleotides align to TRBD1. The length of the CDR3 is 14 residues. CDR1 is WNHNN, CDR2 SYGVQD, per germline (reference sequence). V was pared by 6 bases and J by 10 bases, with 12 bases of the junction left unmatched. The CDR3, as DNA: TGCGCCAGCAGACTCTTTGACAGGGATCGCGAGCAGTTCTTC. Amino acid sequence: CASRLFDRDREQFF.

The chain combines TRBV24-1 with TRBJ2-1, with D hard to call. Germline lookup yields CDR1 KGHDR and CDR2 SFDVKD. The CDR3 has 13 amino acids. Trimming took 3 bases from V and 8 from J, leaving 10 bases between them. CDR3 coding DNA: TGTGCCACCAGTGATGCCTCTATTGATGAGCAGTTCTTC. It codes for CATSDASIDEQFF.

This chain uses TRBV2 with TRBJ2-7; 9 bases are shared with TRBD1. The V and J ends lost 1 base and 6 bases, in that order; junction bases with no gene match: 7. The CDR3 covers 15 residues. The germline V gene encodes CDR1 SNHLY and CDR2 FYNNEI. The CDR3 sequence: CASSEEGTGTSEQYF. Here the CDR3 DNA reads TGTGCCAGCAGTGAAGAAGGGACAGGGACGAGCGAGCAGTACTTC.

The rearrangement links TRBV3-1 (or the pseudogene TRBV3-2) to TRBJ2-2; the D gene is possibly TRBD1 (6 bases). The CDR3 loop spans 16 amino acids. V gave up 0 bases and J gave up 5 bases, with 13 bases separating them. Germline CDR1 and CDR2: LGHDT and YNNKEL (reference sequence). CDR3 in amino acids: CASSQDLDRPTGELFF. The CDR3, as DNA: TGTGCCAGCAGCCAAGATCTGGACAGACCGACCGGGGAGCTGTTTTTT.

This chain joins TRBV9 and TRBJ2-7; 9 positions agree with TRBD1. Trimming took 0 bases from V and 2 from J; bases not matched to a gene: 3. The CDR3 loop spans 15 amino acids. Per germline, CDR1 SGDLS and CDR2 YYNGEE. The CDR3 DNA follows: TGTGCCAGCAGCGTAGAGTGGGACAGGGCCTACGAGCAGTACTTC. Residues: CASSVEWDRAYEQYF.

The rearrangement uses TRBV7-8 and TRBJ2-3; D is uncertain. Germline CDR1 and CDR2: SGHVS and FQNEAQ. There are 15 residues in the CDR3. The ends were cut back, 6 bases at V and 4 bases at J, with 17 bases in the middle. This CDR3 reads CASSRRPSEADTQYF. In DNA form, the CDR3 reads TGTGCCAGCAGTCGTCGCCCCAGCGAGGCAGATACGCAGTATTTT. The variable domain in full, with the rest retrieved from reference TRBV7-8 and TRBJ2-3, is GAGVSQSPRYKVAKRGQDVALRCDPISGHVSLFWYQQALGQGPEFLTYFQNEAQLDKSGLPSDRFFAERPEGSVSTLKIQRTQQEDSAVYLCASSRRPSEADTQYFGPGTRLTVL.

This clone was seen more than once but under ten times. The chain employs TRBV7-2 and TRBJ2-5; 8 nucleotides align to TRBD2. Germline CDR1 is SGHTA and CDR2 is FQGNSA. The CDR3 totals 16 residues. J lost 6 bases, V lost 8 bases, and 17 bases had no gene match. The CDR3 is CASSQGGGRQGQTQYF. In DNA, the CDR3 is TGTGCCAGCTCCCAGGGTGGCGGGAGGCAGGGGCAGACCCAGTACTTC.